These 8 T cell receptor beta chains share one sample of origin, sequenced in a study of human T cells and chemical hapten exposure. Via MiXCR, TCRdb re-called the 5' RACE reads, giving one row per CDR3 protein. The top ten clones hold approximately 1.3% of a sample with about 140,000 distinct CDR3 sequences, 3.5% to 5% of them seen once. Unseparated into fractions, whole blood served as the source from which total RNA was extracted. The receptors were sampled from a female donor in good health.

In its sample, this clonotype was seen a few times. The chain joins TRBV7-3 to TRBJ2-2; D is undetermined. Germline-derived CDR1 and CDR2 are SGHTA and FQGTGA. V gave up 4 bases and J gave up 0 bases, with 6 bases separating them. The CDR3 is 14 amino acids. As DNA, the CDR3 is TGTGCCAGCAGCTCCCCCCCGAACACCGGGGAGCTGTTTTTT. Amino acid sequence: CASSSPPNTGELFF.

This clonotype was observed many times. The chain has TRBV3-1 and TRBJ2-1; no firm D call. The CDR3 contains 14 residues. V was shortened by 2 bases and J by 7 bases, with 12 bases between the two germline ends. CDR1 LGHDT and CDR2 YNNKEL come from the germline V gene (reference sequence). The CDR3 loop is CASSQRGEDNEQFF. Written as DNA, the CDR3 is TGTGCCAGCAGCCAACGAGGAGAAGATAATGAGCAGTTCTTC.

Remarks on this clonotype: A much more abundant neighbour one base away suggests this may be a read error. The rearrangement joins TRBV6-5 to TRBJ1-6; no clear D. CDR1 and CDR2 from the germline V gene are MNHEY and SVGAGI. CDR3 size: 14 residues. V dropped 2 bases and J dropped 11 bases, with 13 bases sitting between them. The CDR3 coding sequence is TGTGCCAGCAGTTACGGGGAGCCAAATGCACCCCTCCACTTT. Its translation: CASSYGEPNAPLHF.

The V call is TRBV6-2 or TRBV6-3, the J call TRBJ1-5; possibly TRBD1 for D (5 bases). This CDR3 contains 16 residues. V lost 4 bases to trimming and J lost 0 bases, with 13 bases between them. The V gene's germline CDR1 is MNHEY and CDR2 SVGEGT. The CDR3 nucleotides are TGTGCCAGCAGTTGGCGGGGACCTACTAGCAATCAGCCCCAGCATTTT. Encoded protein: CASSWRGPTSNQPQHF.

This clonotype has a count of ten or more. The gene calls are TRBV5-6 and TRBJ2-4; D gene unclear. CDR3 length: 14 amino acids. The germline V gene encodes CDR1 SGHDT and CDR2 YYEEEE. V dropped 4 bases and J dropped 2 bases, with 10 bases sitting between them. CDR3 in amino acids: CASSDRVSKNIQYF. The CDR3 bases are TGTGCCAGCAGCGATAGGGTATCCAAAAACATTCAGTACTTC. The full variable domain, completed using reference TRBV5-6 and TRBJ2-4, is DAGVTQSPTHLIKTRGQQVTLRCSPKSGHDTVSWYQQALGQGPQFIFQYYEEEERQRGNFPDRFSGHQFPNYSSELNVNALLLGDSALYLCASSDRVSKNIQYFGAGTRLSVL.

This clonotype was recorded many times. The V gene is TRBV28, the J gene TRBJ1-2; possibly TRBD1 for D (5 bases). The CDR3 sequence is 13 residues long. CDR1 is MDHEN, CDR2 SYDVKM, per germline. V was clipped by 5 bases and J by 3 bases, with 10 bases between them. CDR3 amino acids: CASSHGGDYGYTF. The CDR3 coding sequence is TGTGCCAGCAGTCACGGGGGTGACTATGGCTACACCTTC.

This clonotype has a count of ten or more. The V gene is TRBV7-2, the J gene TRBJ1-6; 7 bases are a match to TRBD1. Germline V gives CDR1 SGHTA, CDR2 FQGNSA. V was pared by 3 bases and J by 8 bases, with 4 bases of the junction left unmatched. This CDR3 has 14 residues. The CDR3 reads CASSLRRGDSPLHF. CDR3 DNA sequence: TGTGCCAGCAGCTTGCGCAGGGGGGATTCACCCCTCCACTTT.

Points on this clonotype: A much larger clonotype is one base distant, so this may be a read error. The V gene is TRBV12-3 or TRBV12-4, the J gene TRBJ1-3; D remains ambiguous. The CDR3 length is 16 residues. CDR3 in amino acids: CTSHFGPMSSGNTIYF. CDR3 DNA: TGTACCAGCCATTTTGGGCCCATGAGCTCTGGAAACACCATATATTTT.